At least ten counts were recorded for the clone carrying this TCR beta chain. Donors were healthy HIV-negative adults without recently reported acute infections or vaccinations. This record comes from a study of shared clonotypes between healthy human individuals. The repertoire was sequenced with immunoSEQ multiplex PCR; TCRdb's copy has only in-frame clones and lacks some. The data show approximately 240,000 clones, 60% to 70% seen once. Germline V gene lookup returns CDR1 SEHNR and CDR2 FQNEAQ (reference sequence). V gave up 5 bases and J gave up 0 bases, with 16 bases separating them. The CDR3 has 16 residues.

Sequenced: memory CD4+ T cells sorted from blood. Subset: CD45RA-negative fraction. The receptor's source is a man aged 25 to 40 in good health. The chain employs TRBV7-9 and TRBJ1-1, with TRBD1 as a possible D gene (6 bases). Here the CDR3 DNA reads TGTGCCAGCAGCAAACGGACGACAGGCGTGAACACTGAAGCTTTCTTT. It codes for CASSKRTTGVNTEAFF.